This TCR beta chain appears in the sequencing data of a study of blood T cells in healthy people across ages. Using a J-beta primer mix together with a sample-barcoded 5' primer, a second PCR was run for roughly 7 to 12 cycles. One entry per CDR3 protein, called by TCRdb with MiXCR from the 5' RACE reads. Among hundreds of thousands of distinct CDR3 sequences listed, roughly 60% were seen once. For this clonotype: Its antigen is unknown.

Ten milliliters of peripheral blood were drawn from each donor into EDTA-treated tubes. Points from the study as a whole: Calculation of diversity from one million T cells yielded estimates considered to be underestimates. Roughly linearly, TCR beta diversity per million T cells fell as age increased.

CDR1 SEHNR and CDR2 FQNEAQ come from the germline V gene (reference sequence). The CDR3 is made up of 14 amino acids. V shed 4 bases, J shed 8 bases, and the junction held 5 bases outside the gene matches. The receptor was isolated from a man aged 25 to 40 in good health. The chain carries TRBV7-9 and TRBJ1-6, with 7 bases matching TRBD1. The sample was blood. Written as DNA, the CDR3 is TGTGCCAGCAGCTCGGAGGGGGCTTATTCACCCCTCCACTTT. It yields the protein CASSSEGAYSPLHF.